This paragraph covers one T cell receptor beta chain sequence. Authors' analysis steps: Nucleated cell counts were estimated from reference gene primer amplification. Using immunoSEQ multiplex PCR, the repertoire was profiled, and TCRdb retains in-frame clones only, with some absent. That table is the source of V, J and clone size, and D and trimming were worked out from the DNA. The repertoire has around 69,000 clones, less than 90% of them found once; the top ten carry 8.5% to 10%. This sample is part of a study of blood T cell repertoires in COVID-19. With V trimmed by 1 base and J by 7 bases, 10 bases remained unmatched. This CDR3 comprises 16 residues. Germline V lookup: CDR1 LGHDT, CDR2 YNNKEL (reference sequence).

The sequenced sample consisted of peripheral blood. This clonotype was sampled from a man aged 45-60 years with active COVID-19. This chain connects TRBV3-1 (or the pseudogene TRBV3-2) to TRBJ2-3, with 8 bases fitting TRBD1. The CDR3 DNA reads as TGTGCCAGCAGCCAAGGGAGCGGTGACAGGGGATATACGCAGTATTTT. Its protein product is CASSQGSGDRGYTQYF.